A single TCR beta chain is shown here with its context. As yet, its antigen is unknown. With 60 Vbeta and 13 Jbeta primers, the PCR was carried out. As processed by the authors: Later work found roughly 80 million unique TCR beta chains, with roughly 11 million shared. Method: immunoSEQ multiplex PCR; TCRdb's copy keeps in-frame clones and lacks some. V, J and clone size are taken as reported in that table, and D and trimming were inferred from the DNA itself. Here the sample spans about 43,000 clones, 51% being singletons. This sample is part of a study of cytomegalovirus exposure and HLA in healthy donors. Findings and limits, study-wide: Whilst most TCR sequences proved rare, a subset of public TCRs occurred across many donors. Some V segments, TRBV6-2 and TRBV6-3 among them, were indistinguishable and were therefore excluded. No immune exposure information besides CMV serostatus was available.

Trimming took 5 bases from V and 0 from J, leaving 8 bases between them. The CDR3 totals 12 residues. The germline CDR1 and CDR2 sequences are GTSNPN and SVGIG (reference sequence). The receptor was isolated from a man between 60 and 70 years old in good health and CMV-seronegative. The sequencing input was PBMCs. V is TRBV30 and J is TRBJ2-7, with a weak D call TRBD1 (6 bases). This CDR3 reads CAWQGFSYEQYF. The CDR3 DNA follows: TGTGCCTGGCAGGGGTTCTCCTACGAGCAGTACTTC.